Below are 21 T cell receptor beta chains sequenced from a single sample in a study of blood T cell repertoires in COVID-19. This table comes from immunoSEQ multiplex PCR, and its TCRdb copy is limited to in-frame clones, with some not included. The sample lists approximately 110,000 clones; 80% to 90% were seen once. Material for sequencing was peripheral blood. These receptors were collected from a woman aged 70-85 years with acute or convalescent COVID-19.

The rearrangement joins TRBV18 to TRBJ2-1; TRBD1 is a possible D gene (5 bases). This CDR3 is 15 amino acids long. Germline V CDR1 and CDR2: KGHSH, LQKENI. V dropped 1 base and J dropped 1 base, with 8 bases sitting between them. CDR3 nucleotide sequence: TGTGCCAGCTCACCACAGGGGTCGTCCTACAATGAGCAGTTCTTC. Translating it yields CASSPQGSSYNEQFF.

As for this clone: Within the sample, other DNA sequences also encode this same CDR3. V usage is TRBV9 and J usage is TRBJ2-5; a weak D match, TRBD1 (5 bases). Germline V lookup: CDR1 SGDLS, CDR2 YYNGEE. V shed 3 bases and J shed 1 base, with 7 bases lying between them. The CDR3 loop spans 13 amino acids. CDR3 nucleotides: TGTGCCAGCAGCGGGGGCCTCCAAGAGACCCAGTACTTC. This codes for CASSGGLQETQYF. Full variable domain (missing parts from reference TRBV9 and TRBJ2-5): DSGVTQTPKHLITATGQRVTLRCSPRSGDLSVYWYQQSLDQGLQFLIQYYNGEERAKGNILERFSAQQFPDLHSELNLSSLELGDSALYFCASSGGLQETQYFGPGTRLLVL.

The genes are TRBV27 and TRBJ1-1; D gene unclear. The length of the CDR3 is 12 residues. Per the germline V gene, CDR1 is MNHEY and CDR2 is SMNVEV (reference sequence). V shed 10 bases and J shed 1 base, with 10 bases lying between them. CDR3 sequence: CATGRWNTEAFF. DNA of the CDR3: TGTGCCACCGGGAGGTGGAACACTGAAGCTTTCTTT.

V gene TRBV7-6 combines with J gene TRBJ2-3; unclear D gene. This CDR3 has 14 amino acids. The germline V and J ends were trimmed by 5 bases and 4 bases, with 13 bases remaining between them. Germline CDR1 SGHVS, CDR2 FNYEAQ. CDR3 protein: CASSPDWRPDTQYF. The CDR3, as DNA: TGTGCCAGCAGCCCAGATTGGCGGCCAGATACGCAGTATTTT.

V and J are TRBV11-2 and TRBJ2-5; 9 bases agree with TRBD2. CDR3 size: 18 residues. Per germline, CDR1 SGHAT and CDR2 FQNNGV. V trimming: 5 bases; J trimming: 1 base; junction bases outside the gene matches: 14. The CDR3 here is CASSPRVRASGVQETQYF. CDR3 nucleotide sequence: TGTGCCAGCAGCCCCCGCGTACGGGCTAGCGGGGTCCAAGAGACCCAGTACTTC.

The V and J genes are TRBV11-2 and TRBJ1-1, with 8 bases that match TRBD1. V gave up 3 bases and J gave up 1 base; unmatched junction bases: 4. CDR1 and CDR2 (germline): SGHAT, FQNNGV. This CDR3 is 15 amino acids long. CDR3 bases: TGTGCCAGCAGCTTTCTCGACAGGGGGAACACTGAAGCTTTCTTT. Its translation is CASSFLDRGNTEAFF.

The rearrangement uses TRBV3-1 (or the pseudogene TRBV3-2) and TRBJ1-6; possibly TRBD1 for D (6 bases). Trimming removed 1 base at V and 10 bases at J, with 14 bases between. CDR1 is LGHDT and CDR2 is YNNKEL in the germline V gene (reference sequence). The CDR3 extends over 15 amino acids. The CDR3 DNA reads TGTGCCAGCAGCCAAGTAGACAGGCCTAACTCACCCCTCCACTTT. Amino acids: CASSQVDRPNSPLHF.

The chain couples TRBV27 to TRBJ1-4; perhaps TRBD1 as D (5 bases). Germline lookup yields CDR1 MNHEY and CDR2 SMNVEV (reference sequence). CDR3 length: 16 residues. The V gene lost 5 bases and the J gene lost 7 bases, with 20 bases spanning the gap. The CDR3 spells CASSRGDSRGREKLFF. CDR3 coding DNA: TGTGCCAGCAGTCGAGGGGACTCCCGAGGGCGTGAAAAACTGTTTTTT. The variable domain in full, completed from reference TRBV27 and TRBJ1-4, reads EAQVTQNPRYLITVTGKKLTVTCSQNMNHEYMSWYRQDPGLGLRQIYYSMNVEVTDKGDVPEGYKVSRKEKRNFPLILESPSPNQTSLYFCASSRGDSRGREKLFFGSGTQLSVL.

V and J are TRBV19 and TRBJ1-5, with D uncertain. Between the trimmed V and J ends, which lost 5 bases and 0 bases, there was a span of 17 bases. Germline V gene lookup returns CDR1 LNHDA and CDR2 SQIVND (reference sequence). The CDR3 spans 17 residues. CDR3 in amino acids: CASSSGSSLGSNQPQHF. The CDR3, as DNA: TGTGCCAGTAGTTCCGGGAGCTCCCTAGGTAGCAATCAGCCCCAGCATTTT.

V and J are TRBV23-1 and TRBJ1-4, with D perhaps matching TRBD1 (6 bases). TRBV23-1 belongs to the ORF category, with a function that is uncertain. V lost 4 bases and J lost 0, with 18 bases in between. The CDR3 runs to 18 residues. CDR3 sequence reads: CASSPRQQGFATNEKLFF. The CDR3, as DNA: TGCGCCAGCAGTCCCCGGCAACAGGGATTTGCAACTAATGAAAAACTGTTTTTT.

In this sample, this clone turned up once. The J gene is TRBJ1-3, the V gene TRBV2; tentatively, D is TRBD1 (6 bases). Per the germline V gene, CDR1 is SNHLY and CDR2 is FYNNEI. The CDR3 is 15 residues long. Trimming pared 6 bases from V and 1 base from J, leaving 13 bases between. The CDR3 spells CASSDLDRSGNTIYF. CDR3 nucleotides: TGTGCCAGCAGCGACCTCGACAGGTCTGGAAACACCATATATTTT.

The gene calls are TRBV19 and TRBJ2-4, with 10 positions matching TRBD1. The germline CDR1 and CDR2 sequences are LNHDA and SQIVND (reference sequence). The J segment lost 1 base and the V segment lost 6 bases, leaving 9 bases of the junction unmatched. The CDR3 extends over 17 amino acids. DNA of the CDR3: TGTGCCAGTAGCGAGAGGGACAGGGGTTTGGCCAAAAACATTCAGTACTTC. Translated, it gives CASSERDRGLAKNIQYF.

The genes are TRBV30 and TRBJ2-1, with 12 positions matching TRBD2. Germline V lookup: CDR1 GTSNPN, CDR2 SVGIG (reference sequence). This CDR3 comprises 13 residues. The CDR3 region has the DNA TGTGCGTCGACTAGCGGGAGTTTAAATGAGCAGTTCTTC. Translation gives CASTSGSLNEQFF.

V and J are TRBV28 and TRBJ2-1; 12 nucleotides match TRBD2. The CDR3 contains 17 residues. Trimming took 2 bases from V and 7 from J; bases not matched to a gene: 9. Germline CDR1 is MDHEN and CDR2 is SYDVKM. The CDR3 DNA follows: TGTGCCAGCAGTTTACTCCGGGCTAGCGGGAGGGGGAATGAGCAGTTCTTC. Its translation: CASSLLRASGRGNEQFF.

The chain employs TRBV30 and TRBJ2-2, with 9 bases aligning to TRBD1. Germline V gives CDR1 GTSNPN, CDR2 SVGIG (reference sequence). The CDR3 covers 12 residues. Unmatched junction bases numbered 2, after V lost 7 bases and J lost 5 bases. The CDR3 loop reads CAFDRGTGELFF. The CDR3 DNA reads TGTGCCTTTGACAGGGGGACCGGGGAGCTGTTTTTT.

The rearrangement links TRBV10-3 to TRBJ2-3; D may be TRBD1 (6 bases). V was pared by 4 bases and J by 5 bases, with 13 bases between. Germline values: CDR1 ENHRY, CDR2 SYGVKD. The CDR3 has 14 amino acids. The CDR3, as DNA: TGTGCCATCAGTGTCAGGGGCGAGGGAGATACGCAGTATTTT. Protein: CAISVRGEGDTQYF.

The CDR3 sequence is CASRTGTGGSDGYTF. In nucleotides, the CDR3 is TGTGCCAGCAGGACCGGGACAGGGGGAAGCGATGGCTACACCTTC. The chain carries TRBV5-5 and TRBJ1-2, with 11 bases aligning to TRBD1. The germline CDR1 and CDR2 sequences are SGHKS and YYEKEE (reference sequence). This CDR3 spans 15 amino acids. J gave up 6 bases and V 5 bases, and 9 bases lay outside the gene matches.

The J gene is TRBJ2-7, the V gene TRBV15; possibly TRBD1 for D (5 bases). The CDR3 contains 14 residues. Germline values: CDR1 LNHNV, CDR2 YYDKDF (reference sequence). V was shortened by 0 bases and J by 5 bases, with 11 bases between the two germline ends. The CDR3 is CATSRDGWGHEQYF. The CDR3 coding sequence is TGTGCCACCAGCAGAGATGGTTGGGGCCACGAGCAGTACTTC.

This clone has only a few counts. This rearrangement joins TRBV27 to TRBJ2-7; TRBD1 aligns across 7 bases. J lost 4 bases, V lost 3 bases, and 12 bases had no gene match. This CDR3 has 16 amino acids. Germline V lookup: CDR1 MNHEY, CDR2 SMNVEV (reference sequence). CDR3 amino acids: CASSFARTGPRYEQYF. Here the CDR3 DNA reads TGTGCCAGCAGTTTTGCCCGGACAGGACCAAGGTACGAGCAGTACTTC.

The rearrangement links TRBV7-2 to TRBJ2-7, with 7 bases that match TRBD1. This CDR3 is built from 15 residues. Germline assignment: CDR1 SGHTA and CDR2 FQGNSA. Unmatched junction bases numbered 7, after V lost 2 bases and J lost 3 bases. CDR3 loop: CASSLTGQPLYEQYF. CDR3 coding DNA: TGTGCCAGCAGCTTAACGGGACAGCCCCTCTACGAGCAGTACTTC. The full variable domain, completed using reference TRBV7-2 and TRBJ2-7, is GAGVSQSPSNKVTEKGKDVELRCDPISGHTALYWYRQSLGQGLEFLIYFQGNSAPDKSGLPSDRFSAERTGGSVSTLTIQRTQQEDSAVYLCASSLTGQPLYEQYFGPGTRLTVT.

The gene calls are TRBV3-1 (or the pseudogene TRBV3-2) and TRBJ2-3, with a tentative D call TRBD2 (6 bases). CDR1 LGHDT and CDR2 YNNKEL come from the germline V gene (reference sequence). The CDR3 consists of 17 residues. Trimming took 0 bases from V and 6 from J, leaving 19 bases between them. CDR3 coding DNA: TGTGCCAGCAGCCAAGATCTTGGAGGTTCGAGCGGGGATACGCAGTATTTT. It codes for CASSQDLGGSSGDTQYF.